Following are 20 T cell receptor beta chains from one sample sequenced in a study of blood T cell repertoires in COVID-19. Sequencing used immunoSEQ multiplex PCR; TCRdb keeps in-frame clones, though not all of them. The sample carries 95,000 to 100,000 clones, about 92% recorded once. The specimen was peripheral blood. These receptors were taken from a man aged 50 to 60 with active COVID-19.

The chain links TRBV9 to TRBJ2-5, with D possibly being TRBD1 (6 bases). Trimming shortened V by 2 bases and J by 1 base, and 9 bases separated the two germline ends. The germline V gene has CDR1 SGDLS and CDR2 YYNGEE. CDR3 length: 14 amino acids. Here the CDR3 reads CASSVGTSQETQYF. The CDR3 nucleotides are TGTGCCAGCAGCGTTGGGACAAGCCAAGAGACCCAGTACTTC.

The V call is TRBV5-1, the J call TRBJ2-7; 8 bases agree with TRBD2. The J segment lost 4 bases and the V segment lost 0 bases, leaving 9 bases of the junction unmatched. In germline, CDR1 is SGHRS, CDR2 YFSETQ. The CDR3 contains 16 residues. For the CDR3, the DNA is TGCGCCAGCAGCTTGGTTTCCGGGCCGGGGGGGTACGAGCAGTACTTC. Translating gives CASSLVSGPGGYEQYF.

The rearrangement uses TRBV19 and TRBJ2-3, with D perhaps matching TRBD2 (5 bases). The CDR3 consists of 13 residues. Germline values: CDR1 LNHDA, CDR2 SQIVND (reference sequence). V dropped 3 bases and J dropped 5 bases, with 9 bases sitting between them. CDR3: CASSILAGDTQYF. For the CDR3, the DNA is TGTGCCAGTAGTATCCTAGCTGGAGATACGCAGTATTTT. The whole variable domain, remainder taken from reference TRBV19 and TRBJ2-3, is DGGITQSPKYLFRKEGQNVTLSCEQNLNHDAMYWYRQDPGQGLRLIYYSQIVNDFQKGDIAEGYSVSREKKESFPLTVTSAQKNPTAFYLCASSILAGDTQYFGPGTRLTVL.

The chain uses TRBV7-9 and TRBJ2-2; possibly TRBD2 for D (5 bases). Germline V lookup: CDR1 SEHNR, CDR2 FQNEAQ (reference sequence). V lost 5 bases and J 4 bases, leaving 14 bases between the germline ends. This CDR3 contains 15 residues. The chain's CDR3 is CASSQGGLPTGELFF. In DNA form, the CDR3 reads TGTGCCAGCAGCCAAGGCGGGCTCCCCACCGGGGAGCTGTTTTTT.

The chain joins TRBV7-3 to TRBJ1-1, with 7 bases that match TRBD1. The germline gives CDR1 SGHTA, CDR2 FQGTGA. The CDR3 extends over 15 amino acids. The trim removed 4 bases at V and 7 bases at J, leaving 12 bases unmatched. The CDR3 DNA reads as TGTGCCAGCAGCTCAACACGTGGACAGGAGAGTGAAGCTTTCTTT. Its translation is CASSSTRGQESEAFF.

The chain employs TRBV28 and TRBJ2-7; D not certain. The CDR3 length is 11 residues. The ends were cut back, 5 bases at V and 4 bases at J, with 6 bases in the middle. CDR1 and CDR2 from the germline V gene are MDHEN and SYDVKM. The CDR3 loop is CASSAIYEQYF. The CDR3 bases are TGTGCCAGCAGTGCGATTTACGAGCAGTACTTC.

This clone was seen once. This sequence joins TRBV19 and TRBJ2-2, with D maybe TRBD1 (6 bases). Germline loops: CDR1 LNHDA, CDR2 SQIVND (reference sequence). With 2 bases removed from V and 0 bases from J, the gap between germline ends came to 7 bases. There are 15 residues in the CDR3. This CDR3 reads CASSITGSNTGELFF. As DNA, the CDR3 is TGTGCCAGTAGTATAACAGGGTCGAACACCGGGGAGCTGTTTTTT.

V gene TRBV6-5 combines with J gene TRBJ1-1; 9 bases are shared with TRBD1. The J segment lost 2 bases and the V segment lost 6 bases, leaving 4 bases of the junction unmatched. The CDR3 totals 14 residues. CDR1 and CDR2 from the germline V gene are MNHEY and SVGAGI. The CDR3 DNA is TGTGCCAGCAGCTTGGGACAGGGAAACACTGAAGCTTTCTTT. It translates to CASSLGQGNTEAFF.

This chain joins TRBV27 and TRBJ2-1; 10 nucleotides agree with TRBD2. V was clipped by 6 bases and J by 8 bases; unmatched bases: 13. The CDR3 contains 16 residues. Germline V gives CDR1 MNHEY, CDR2 SMNVEV (reference sequence). The CDR3 loop is CASSAQSGRAQYEQFF. CDR3 DNA sequence: TGTGCCAGCAGCGCCCAAAGCGGGAGGGCCCAATATGAGCAGTTCTTC.

This rearrangement joins TRBV5-1 to TRBJ1-2; D ambiguous. Trimming cost V 6 bases and J 4 bases, with 16 bases left between them. Germline CDR1 and CDR2: SGHRS and YFSETQ. CDR3 size: 14 residues. The CDR3 region is CASTYVSGAYGYTF. In DNA, the CDR3 is TGCGCCAGCACCTATGTCTCCGGTGCCTATGGCTACACCTTC.

The chain combines TRBV2 with TRBJ2-1, with a weak D call TRBD2 (6 bases). This CDR3 region has 16 residues. Between the trimmed V and J ends, which lost 6 bases and 0 bases, there was a span of 15 bases. The germline V gene encodes CDR1 SNHLY and CDR2 FYNNEI. The CDR3: CASRQEAGSSYNEQFF. As DNA, the CDR3 is TGTGCCAGCAGACAGGAAGCGGGTAGCTCCTACAATGAGCAGTTCTTC.

V and J are TRBV5-1 and TRBJ2-1, with 7 bases lining up with TRBD1. This CDR3 is built from 15 residues. Germline assignment: CDR1 SGHRS and CDR2 YFSETQ. V lost 4 bases to trimming and J lost 8 bases; unmatched junction nucleotides: 12. The CDR3 reads CASSPQRGTDDEQFF. CDR3 DNA: TGCGCCAGCAGCCCCCAACGAGGGACAGACGATGAGCAGTTCTTC.

The V call is TRBV13, the J call TRBJ2-7, with 8 bases matching TRBD2. The V segment lost 4 bases and the J segment 5 bases; nucleotides outside the gene matches: 7. Germline-derived CDR1 and CDR2 are PRHDT and FYEKMQ (reference sequence). The CDR3 runs to 14 residues. In DNA form, the CDR3 reads TGTGCCAGCAGCTCTAGCGGGCGTATGAACGAGCAGTACTTC. Amino acids: CASSSSGRMNEQYF.

This chain links TRBV10-3 with TRBJ2-1; the D is unclear. The V and J ends lost 0 bases and 2 bases respectively, with 8 bases between them. The CDR3 runs to 15 residues. Germline V gene sequence: CDR1 ENHRY, CDR2 SYGVKD. The CDR3 DNA reads as TGTGCCATCAGTGAGTCGACTTCCGCCTACAATGAGCAGTTCTTC. It codes for CAISESTSAYNEQFF.

CDR3 coding DNA: TGCGCCAGCAGTGTGGCTAGCGGGTCCGGCGAGACCCAGTACTTC. It specifies CASSVASGSGETQYF. The chain joins TRBV10-1 to TRBJ2-5; TRBD2 agrees at 8 bases. J gave up 5 bases and V 4 bases, and 9 bases lay outside the gene matches. This CDR3 is 15 amino acids long. CDR1 and CDR2 from the germline V gene are WNHNN and SYGVQD (reference sequence).

Only one count was recorded for this clone. The CDR3 bases are TGTGCCTGGAGTCGGGAGAGGCTAGTGCAAGAGACCCAGTACTTC. Translating it yields CAWSRERLVQETQYF. J is TRBJ2-5 and V is TRBV30, with D possibly matching TRBD2 (6 bases). V lost 2 bases and J lost 2, with 15 bases in between. CDR1 and CDR2 from the germline V gene are GTSNPN and SVGIG (reference sequence). The CDR3 covers 15 residues.

The rearrangement uses TRBV7-9 and TRBJ2-1; 10 positions match TRBD2. With V trimmed by 4 bases and J by 5 bases, 8 bases remained unmatched. CDR1 and CDR2 from the germline V gene are SEHNR and FQNEAQ (reference sequence). The CDR3 has 16 residues. The CDR3 nucleotides read TGTGCCAGCAGCTCAATTCCCCTAGCGGGAGACAATGAGCAGTTCTTC. This gives the protein CASSSIPLAGDNEQFF. Full variable domain (rest looked up from reference TRBV7-9 and TRBJ2-1): DTGVSQNPRHKITKRGQNVTFRCDPISEHNRLYWYRQTLGQGPEFLTYFQNEAQLEKSRLLSDRFSAERPKGSFSTLEIQRTEQGDSAMYLCASSSIPLAGDNEQFFGPGTRLTVL.

The chain couples TRBV27 to TRBJ2-1, with 7 bases that match TRBD2. CDR1 is MNHEY, CDR2 SMNVEV, per germline (reference sequence). This CDR3 spans 14 amino acids. V shed 1 base and J 6 bases; nucleotides not matched to a gene: 3. The CDR3 DNA follows: TGTGCCAGCAGTTTATTGGGGGGGGTCAATGAGCAGTTCTTC. Translated: CASSLLGGVNEQFF.

This clone occurred a few times. J is TRBJ2-2 and V is TRBV11-2, with 7 positions matching TRBD2. The V gene's germline CDR1 is SGHAT and CDR2 FQNNGV. The CDR3 extends over 15 amino acids. Trimming at V came to 6 bases and at J to 8 bases, leaving 12 bases not matched to a gene. CDR3 in DNA: TGTGCCAGCAGTAGCGGGTTATTCTATATTGGGGAGCTGTTTTTT. Protein product: CASSSGLFYIGELFF.

CDR3 protein: CASSQPRDRGAGYTF. CDR3 nucleotides: TGCGCCAGCAGCCAACCCCGGGACAGGGGAGCCGGCTACACCTTC. The chain recombines TRBV4-1 with TRBJ1-2, with 10 bases that match TRBD1. The V gene's germline CDR1 is MGHRA and CDR2 YSYEKL. CDR3 length: 15 amino acids. Trimming took 2 bases from V and 8 from J; bases not matched to a gene: 8.